Listed below are T cell receptor beta chains from one sample, sequenced in a study of shared clonotypes between healthy human individuals. Only in-frame clones appear in the TCRdb table, and some are missing; sequencing was by immunoSEQ multiplex PCR. The sample includes roughly 500,000 clones, about 95% of them seen just once. Source material: naive CD4+ T cells sorted from blood. The receptors were sampled from a woman younger than 45 in good health. The CDR3 runs from the conserved cysteine through the conserved F or W. A D gene is named only where the DNA matches it firmly. A clone size is listed for some rows: how often the clone was seen (once, few, many), or a class if it is expanded.

v_call	d_call	j_call	clone_size	cdr3_nt	cdr3_aa
TRBV28	-	TRBJ1-1	-	TGTGCCAGCAGTTTATTTAGGACCGTGGGCACTGAAGCTTTCTTT	CASSLFRTVGTEAFF
TRBV4-1	TRBD1	TRBJ1-6	-	TGCGCCAGCAGCCAAGCCCGGACAGGGCATTCACCCCTCCACTTT	CASSQARTGHSPLHF
TRBV6-1	TRBD1	TRBJ2-3	-	TGTGCCAGCAGTGCCCCGACAGGGCATACGCAGTATTTT	CASSAPTGHTQYF
TRBV6-1	TRBD1	TRBJ2-2	-	TGTGCCAGCAGTGAGACAGGGACCGGGGAGCTGTTTTTT	CASSETGTGELFF
TRBV5-4	-	TRBJ2-7	-	TGTGCCAGCAGCGACGGACAGACCCACTACGAGCAGTACTTC	CASSDGQTHYEQYF
TRBV10-1	TRBD1	TRBJ2-3	once	TGCGCCAGCAGTGACCCGACAGGGCCGAGCACAGATACGCAGTATTTT	CASSDPTGPSTDTQYF
TRBV11-2	-	TRBJ1-1	-	TGTGCCAGCAGCTTAGGAGTCTACGGGGCAAACACTGAAGCTTTCTTT	CASSLGVYGANTEAFF
TRBV5-1	TRBD2	TRBJ2-1	once	TGCGCCAGCAGCTTGACGGGACTACCCTACAATGAGCAGTTCTTC	CASSLTGLPYNEQFF
TRBV6-4	TRBD2	TRBJ2-1	-	TGTGCCAGCAGTATAGCGGGAGTGGGGAATGAGCAGTTCTTC	CASSIAGVGNEQFF
TRBV7-2	-	TRBJ2-2	-	TGTGCCAGCAGCTTTCTGGGACAAAATACCGGGGAGCTGTTTTTT	CASSFLGQNTGELFF
TRBV5-4	TRBD1	TRBJ1-3	-	TGTGCCAGCACCAAAAGCGCTCCGGGACAGGGGGCAGGAAACACCATATATTTT	CASTKSAPGQGAGNTIYF
TRBV18	-	TRBJ1-4	-	TGTGCCAGCTCACTCGGGGCAGCAACTAATGAAAAACTGTTTTTT	CASSLGAATNEKLFF
TRBV5-4	TRBD2	TRBJ2-3	-	TGTGCCAGCAGCTTGGTACTAGCGGGAAACACAGATACGCAGTATTTT	CASSLVLAGNTDTQYF
TRBV28	-	TRBJ2-7	-	TGTGCCAGCAGTTTAGGGGCAGGACTCTACGAGCAGTACTTC	CASSLGAGLYEQYF
TRBV4-1	-	TRBJ2-1	-	TGCGCCAGCAGCCGGTTTCCCGGGACCCCATATGGCGGGCAGTTCTTC	CASSRFPGTPYGGQFF
TRBV10-3	TRBD1	TRBJ1-2	once	TGTGCCATCAGTGAGTCGCAGGGGGCCGATGGCTACACCTTC	CAISESQGADGYTF
TRBV7-2	TRBD2	TRBJ2-3	-	TGTGCCAGCAGGGGGTGGGGGGGAGGCACAGATACGCAGTATTTT	CASRGWGGGTDTQYF
TRBV28	-	TRBJ2-2	-	TGTGCCAGCAGTACCGGGACACCGAACACCGGGGAGCTGTTTTTT	CASSTGTPNTGELFF
TRBV18	-	TRBJ2-7	-	TGTGCCAGCTCACCTCAGGACGCGGGCTCCTACGAGCAGTACTTC	CASSPQDAGSYEQYF
TRBV7-9	-	TRBJ2-1	-	TGTGCCAGCAGCTTATCAGAGGGGCGGGAGCAGTTCTTC	CASSLSEGREQFF
TRBV29-1	-	TRBJ1-3	-	TGCAGCGTTGAACGGAGGGAGGCTGGAAACACCATATATTTT	CSVERREAGNTIYF
TRBV28	-	TRBJ2-7	few	TGTGCCAGCAGTTTAGTAGGCTACGAGCAGTACTTC	CASSLVGYEQYF
TRBV9	-	TRBJ1-1	-	TGTGCCAGCAGCGTAGCAGGGGCTGAAGCTTTCTTT	CASSVAGAEAFF
TRBV6-6	-	TRBJ2-5	-	TGTGCCAGCAGGGACAGAGCGGGAGAGACCCAGTACTTC	CASRDRAGETQYF
TRBV5-4	TRBD2	TRBJ2-5	-	TGTGCCAGCAGTAGGCTAGCGGGAAGGGAGACCCAGTACTTC	CASSRLAGRETQYF
TRBV18	-	TRBJ2-7	-	TGTGCCAGCTCACTGCTGGCAGGGGCAACCTACGAGCAGTACTTC	CASSLLAGATYEQYF
TRBV30	TRBD1	TRBJ1-3	-	TGTGCCTGGAGACGGGACAGGGCATCCTCTGGAAACACCATATATTTT	CAWRRDRASSGNTIYF
TRBV2	-	TRBJ1-4	-	TGTGCCAGCAGCTCCCAGGGGCAGCAGAATGAAAAACTGTTTTTT	CASSSQGQQNEKLFF
TRBV28	-	TRBJ1-3	-	TGTGCCAGCAGACCCCGGGGGGGGCCGGGAAACACCATATATTTT	CASRPRGGPGNTIYF
TRBV6-1	-	TRBJ1-5	-	TGTGCCAGCAGTGAATTGGGGTTCGGGGGTTATCAGCCCCAGCATTTT	CASSELGFGGYQPQHF
TRBV5-1	-	TRBJ1-1	-	TGCGCCAGCAGCGTCAGGGTGGGGAACACTGAAGCTTTCTTT	CASSVRVGNTEAFF
TRBV5-4	TRBD1	TRBJ2-5	-	TGTGCCAGCAGCTTAAACAGGGGGCGAGAGACCCAGTACTTC	CASSLNRGRETQYF
TRBV28	TRBD1	TRBJ1-1	-	TGTGCCAGCACCACAGGGGTGGGGCCTGAAGCTTTCTTT	CASTTGVGPEAFF
TRBV5-1	-	TRBJ2-7	few	TGCGCCAGCAGCTGGACGGGGAACTACGAGCAGTACTTC	CASSWTGNYEQYF
TRBV7-9	-	TRBJ2-7	-	TGTGCCAGCAGCTTGGGACTCGGGTCCTCCTACGAGCAGTACTTC	CASSLGLGSSYEQYF
TRBV19	-	TRBJ1-5	-	TGTGCCAGTAGTAAGACCCTATCGAGCAATCAGCCCCAGCATTTT	CASSKTLSSNQPQHF
TRBV4-1	-	TRBJ2-1	-	TGCGCCAGCAGCCAAAACCTTCCGGGACTCTCCTACAATGAGCAGTTCTTC	CASSQNLPGLSYNEQFF
TRBV5-1	TRBD1	TRBJ2-1	-	TGCGCCAGCAGCCCGGGACAGGGGAGTGAGCAGTTCTTC	CASSPGQGSEQFF
TRBV11-2	TRBD2	TRBJ2-1	-	TGTGCCAGCAGCTCCATCAAGTTCGGGAGGGCCACCTACAATGAGCAGTTCTTC	CASSSIKFGRATYNEQFF
TRBV4-2	-	TRBJ1-3	-	TGTGCCAGCAGCCAAGGACCGAGTGGAAACACCATATATTTT	CASSQGPSGNTIYF
TRBV2	TRBD2	TRBJ2-7	-	TGTGCCAGCAGCCGGGACAGGGTGACTAGCGGGGACGAGCAGTACTTC	CASSRDRVTSGDEQYF
TRBV5-1	-	TRBJ1-3	-	TGCGCCAGCAGCCGCTCTGGAAACACCATATATTTT	CASSRSGNTIYF
TRBV27	-	TRBJ1-5	-	TGTGCCAGCAGTTCTCGAAGTCAGCCCCAGCATTTT	CASSSRSQPQHF